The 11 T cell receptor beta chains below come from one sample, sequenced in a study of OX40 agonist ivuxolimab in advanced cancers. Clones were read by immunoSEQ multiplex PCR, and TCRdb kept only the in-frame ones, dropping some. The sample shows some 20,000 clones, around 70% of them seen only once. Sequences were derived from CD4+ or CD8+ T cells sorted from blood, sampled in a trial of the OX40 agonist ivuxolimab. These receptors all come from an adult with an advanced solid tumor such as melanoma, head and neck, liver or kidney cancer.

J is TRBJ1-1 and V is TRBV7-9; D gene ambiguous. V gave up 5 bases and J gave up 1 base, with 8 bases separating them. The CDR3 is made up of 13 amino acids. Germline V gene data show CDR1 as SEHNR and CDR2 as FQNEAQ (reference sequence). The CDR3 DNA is TGTGCCAGCAGCCCCCTGGGGAACACTGAAGCTTTCTTT. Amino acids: CASSPLGNTEAFF.

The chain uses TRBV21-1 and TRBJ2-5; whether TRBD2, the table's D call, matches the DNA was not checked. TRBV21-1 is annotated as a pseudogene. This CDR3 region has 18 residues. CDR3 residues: CASSKDASGGPYQETQYF. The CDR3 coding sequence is TGTGCCAGCAGCAAAGACGCTAGCGGGGGGCCGTACCAAGAGACCCAGTACTTC.

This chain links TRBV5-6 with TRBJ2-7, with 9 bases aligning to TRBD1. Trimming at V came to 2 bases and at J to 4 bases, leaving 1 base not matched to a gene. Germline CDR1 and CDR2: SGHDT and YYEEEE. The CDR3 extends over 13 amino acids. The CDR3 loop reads CASSLDRGYEQYF. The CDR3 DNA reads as TGTGCCAGCAGCTTAGACAGGGGGTACGAGCAGTACTTC. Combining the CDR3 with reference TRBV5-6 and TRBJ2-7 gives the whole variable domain DAGVTQSPTHLIKTRGQQVTLRCSPKSGHDTVSWYQQALGQGPQFIFQYYEEEERQRGNFPDRFSGHQFPNYSSELNVNALLLGDSALYLCASSLDRGYEQYFGPGTRLTVT.

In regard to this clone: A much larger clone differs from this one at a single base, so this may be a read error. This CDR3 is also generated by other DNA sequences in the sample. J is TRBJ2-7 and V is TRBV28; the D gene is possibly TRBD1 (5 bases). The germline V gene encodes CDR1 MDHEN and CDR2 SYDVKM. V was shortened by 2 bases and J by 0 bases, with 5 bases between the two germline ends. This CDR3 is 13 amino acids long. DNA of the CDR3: TGTGCCAGCAGTTTACAGGGCTCCTACGAGCAGTACTTC. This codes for CASSLQGSYEQYF.

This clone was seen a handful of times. The CDR3: CASSPDDRGTYEQYF. Written as DNA, the CDR3 is TGCGCCAGCAGCCCCGATGACAGGGGTACCTACGAGCAGTACTTC. The gene calls are TRBV4-1 and TRBJ2-7; 8 nucleotides agree with TRBD1. Germline V gives CDR1 MGHRA, CDR2 YSYEKL. V lost 4 bases to trimming and J lost 2 bases; unmatched junction nucleotides: 7. The CDR3 runs to 15 residues.

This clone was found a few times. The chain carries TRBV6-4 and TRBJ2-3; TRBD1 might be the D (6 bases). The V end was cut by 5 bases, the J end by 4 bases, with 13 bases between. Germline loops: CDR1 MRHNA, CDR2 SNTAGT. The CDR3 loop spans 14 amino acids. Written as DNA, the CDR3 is TGTGCCAGCAGTCCCTTCTCAGGGGCAGATACGCAGTATTTT. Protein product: CASSPFSGADTQYF.

CDR3 DNA sequence: TGCGCCAGCAGCTTCCACCTAGACACCGTAAGGAATGAGCAGTTCTTC. Translated: CASSFHLDTVRNEQFF. The chain recombines TRBV5-1 with TRBJ2-1; unclear D gene. CDR1 is SGHRS, CDR2 YFSETQ, per germline. V lost 2 bases and J 7 bases, leaving 19 bases between the germline ends. The CDR3 extends over 16 amino acids.

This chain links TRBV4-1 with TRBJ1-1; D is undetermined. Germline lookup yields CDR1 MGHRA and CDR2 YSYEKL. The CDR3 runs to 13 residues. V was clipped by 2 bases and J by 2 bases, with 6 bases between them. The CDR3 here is CASSQRANTEAFF. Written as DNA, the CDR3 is TGCGCCAGCAGCCAAAGGGCCAACACTGAAGCTTTCTTT.

The chain's CDR3 is CASSLGLAGGPGETQYF. DNA for the CDR3: TGTGCCAGCAGCTTGGGACTAGCGGGAGGGCCGGGAGAGACCCAGTACTTC. J is TRBJ2-5 and V is TRBV5-6; 14 bases align to TRBD2. The CDR3 length is 17 residues. The germline gives CDR1 SGHDT, CDR2 YYEEEE. The J segment lost 4 bases and the V segment lost 0 bases, leaving 5 bases of the junction unmatched.

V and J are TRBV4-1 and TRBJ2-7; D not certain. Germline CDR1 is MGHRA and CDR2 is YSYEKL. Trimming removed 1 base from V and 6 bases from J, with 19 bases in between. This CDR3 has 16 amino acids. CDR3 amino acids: CASSQALGPFMGEQYF. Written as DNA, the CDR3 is TGCGCCAGCAGCCAAGCCCTGGGCCCTTTTATGGGCGAGCAGTACTTC.

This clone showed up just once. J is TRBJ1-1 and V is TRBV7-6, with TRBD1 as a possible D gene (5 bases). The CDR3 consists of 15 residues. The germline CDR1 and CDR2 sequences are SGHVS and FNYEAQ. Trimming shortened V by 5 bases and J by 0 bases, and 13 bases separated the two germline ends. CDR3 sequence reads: CASSPFGGVNTEAFF. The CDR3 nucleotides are TGTGCCAGCAGCCCCTTTGGGGGAGTGAACACTGAAGCTTTCTTT.